A single sample is the source of the 25 T cell receptor beta chains below, sequenced in a study of blood T cell repertoires in COVID-19. Here immunoSEQ multiplex PCR was the method, and the copy in TCRdb shows in-frame clones only, minus some. Seen here are around 150,000 clones, about 81% observed once, and the top ten hold approximately 11%. The source material was peripheral blood. Source of these receptors: a human donor in a cohort sampled during active COVID-19.

This chain links TRBV5-1 with TRBJ2-5; D perhaps matches TRBD2 (6 bases). Trimming shortened V by 4 bases and J by 5 bases, and 12 bases separated the two germline ends. From germline, CDR1 is SGHRS and CDR2 YFSETQ. The CDR3 extends over 13 amino acids. Written as DNA, the CDR3 is TGCGCCAGCAGCCCAAGACTAGGGGAGACCCAGTACTTC. Translated, it gives CASSPRLGETQYF.

V is TRBV11-2 and J is TRBJ2-7; D is unresolved. The length of the CDR3 is 13 residues. V was clipped by 1 base and J by 7 bases, with 11 bases between them. Germline lookup yields CDR1 SGHAT and CDR2 FQNNGV. CDR3 sequence: CASSLGARSEQYF. CDR3 DNA sequence: TGTGCCAGCAGCTTAGGTGCTAGGTCAGAGCAGTACTTC.

The V gene is TRBV6-5, the J gene TRBJ1-1; TRBD1 matches at 9 bases. CDR3 length: 12 amino acids. Germline CDR1 is MNHEY and CDR2 is SVGAGI. V trimming: 9 bases; J trimming: 3 bases; junction bases outside the gene matches: 2. The CDR3 nucleotides are TGTGCCAGTCGGACAGGGGACACTGAAGCTTTCTTT. Translated, it gives CASRTGDTEAFF.

J is TRBJ2-2 and V is TRBV10-2; possibly TRBD2 for D (6 bases). CDR3 size: 16 residues. The germline CDR1 and CDR2 sequences are WSHSY and SAAADI. V was trimmed by 1 base and J by 6 bases, leaving 15 bases between them. DNA for the CDR3: TGCGCCAGCAGTGAGTTAGGAGGGAGGAGCGCCGGGGAGCTGTTTTTT. Its protein is CASSELGGRSAGELFF.

In this sample, this clone turned up once. The rearrangement uses TRBV6-1 and TRBJ1-5; D may be TRBD1 (5 bases). Germline V lookup: CDR1 MNHNS, CDR2 SASEGT. This CDR3 is built from 16 residues. The ends were cut back, 3 bases at V and 5 bases at J, with 17 bases in the middle. The chain's CDR3 is CASSDGRQGRDQPQHF. DNA of the CDR3: TGTGCCAGCAGTGATGGTCGCCAGGGTCGTGATCAGCCCCAGCATTTT.

The J gene is TRBJ2-1, the V gene TRBV29-1; 7 bases are a match to TRBD1. Unmatched junction bases numbered 11, after V lost 7 bases and J lost 5 bases. The CDR3 is 14 amino acids. The germline V gene encodes CDR1 SQVTM and CDR2 ANQGSEA. Here the CDR3 reads CSARKGTADNEQFF. Written as DNA, the CDR3 is TGCAGCGCCCGAAAGGGGACAGCGGACAATGAGCAGTTCTTC.

The V gene is TRBV7-9, the J gene TRBJ2-6, with a possible D match to TRBD2 (5 bases). Trimming removed 1 base from V and 9 bases from J, with 10 bases in between. This CDR3 is 14 amino acids long. Germline CDR1 SEHNR, CDR2 FQNEAQ (reference sequence). DNA for the CDR3: TGTGCCAGCAGCTTAGGCGGAGGTGACAACGTCCTGACTTTC. Residues: CASSLGGGDNVLTF.

This clone came up once. The chain couples TRBV3-1 (or the pseudogene TRBV3-2) to TRBJ2-4, with D tentatively TRBD2 (6 bases). CDR1 is LGHDT, CDR2 YNNKEL, per germline (reference sequence). Trimming left V 4 bases short and J 0 bases short, with 13 bases between. The CDR3 is 16 residues long. Here the CDR3 reads CASSPMTGVAKNIQYF. CDR3 coding DNA: TGTGCCAGCAGCCCCATGACGGGGGTAGCCAAAAACATTCAGTACTTC.

CDR3 protein: CASSSTQGTYEQYF. The CDR3 nucleotides are TGTGCCAGCAGTTCAACGCAGGGTACCTACGAGCAGTACTTC. The genes are TRBV6-2 or TRBV6-3 and TRBJ2-7, with D maybe TRBD1 (5 bases). Trimming removed 4 bases at V and 2 bases at J, with 12 bases between. Germline CDR1 and CDR2: MNHEY and SVGEGT. This CDR3 region has 14 residues.

This clone was seen only once. J is TRBJ1-6 and V is TRBV9, with D perhaps TRBD1 (6 bases). V was shortened by 3 bases and J by 13 bases, with 17 bases between the two germline ends. Germline V gene sequence: CDR1 SGDLS, CDR2 YYNGEE. This CDR3 region has 14 residues. This chain's CDR3 is CASSAPTGSSPLHF. In DNA form, the CDR3 reads TGTGCCAGCAGCGCCCCGACAGGATCTTCGCCCCTCCACTTT.

This chain links TRBV29-1 with TRBJ1-2; 7 positions match TRBD1. CDR1 and CDR2 from the germline V gene are SQVTM and ANQGSEA. The V segment lost 7 bases and the J segment 8 bases; nucleotides outside the gene matches: 13. This CDR3 is 13 amino acids long. CDR3 region: CSARGAGGEGYTF. The CDR3 nucleotides read TGCAGCGCCAGGGGGGCAGGGGGTGAGGGCTACACCTTC.

This rearrangement joins TRBV27 to TRBJ2-1, with D unresolved. The CDR3 has 11 amino acids. The V gene lost 3 bases and the J gene lost 6 bases, with 3 bases spanning the gap. CDR1 MNHEY and CDR2 SMNVEV come from the germline V gene (reference sequence). For the CDR3, the DNA is TGTGCCAGCAGTTTTCGCAATGAGCAGTTCTTC. Its protein is CASSFRNEQFF.

The chain has TRBV27 and TRBJ2-5; D is possibly TRBD2 (6 bases). This CDR3 has 15 amino acids. CDR1 and CDR2 (germline): MNHEY, SMNVEV (reference sequence). V lost 2 bases and J 2 bases, leaving 12 bases between the germline ends. The DNA of the CDR3 is TGTGCCAGCAGTTTAGGGGTCAGCGGGCAAGAGACCCAGTACTTC. Translated, it gives CASSLGVSGQETQYF.

The chain uses TRBV9 and TRBJ1-1, with D hard to call. Trimming took 4 bases from V and 1 from J, leaving 11 bases between them. This CDR3 is built from 14 residues. Germline V lookup: CDR1 SGDLS, CDR2 YYNGEE. CDR3 protein: CASSPTMANTEAFF. As DNA, the CDR3 is TGTGCCAGCAGCCCGACTATGGCGAACACTGAAGCTTTCTTT.

This rearrangement joins TRBV30 to TRBJ1-1; D is uncertain. Trimming cost V 2 bases and J 2 bases, with 6 bases left between them. The germline gives CDR1 GTSNPN, CDR2 SVGIG (reference sequence). CDR3 length equals 12 residues. Here the CDR3 DNA reads TGTGCCTGGAGTACACACAACACTGAAGCTTTCTTT. Translated, it gives CAWSTHNTEAFF.

This rearrangement joins TRBV19 to TRBJ1-4, with 8 bases matching TRBD1. J lost 4 bases, V lost 3 bases, and 7 bases had no gene match. Germline CDR1 is LNHDA and CDR2 is SQIVND (reference sequence). The CDR3 runs to 16 residues. CDR3 sequence: CASSIPGQGYNEKLFF. The CDR3 DNA sequence: TGTGCCAGTAGTATCCCCGGACAGGGTTATAATGAAAAACTGTTTTTT.

In nucleotides, the CDR3 is TGCAGCGTGCGGACTAGCGGGAGATACGAGCAGTACTTC. Its protein is CSVRTSGRYEQYF. The chain carries TRBV29-1 and TRBJ2-7; 13 nucleotides agree with TRBD2. The junction had 3 bases not matched to a gene; V was cut back by 6 bases and J by 4 bases. In germline, CDR1 is SQVTM, CDR2 ANQGSEA. The CDR3 has 13 residues.

The V gene is TRBV4-3, the J gene TRBJ2-7; D not certain. The length of the CDR3 is 14 residues. Germline CDR1 LGHNA, CDR2 YSLEER. Trimming pared 4 bases from V and 0 bases from J, leaving 10 bases between. The CDR3 DNA reads TGCGCCAGCAGCCTAACAGTCAGCTCCTACGAGCAGTACTTC. Its protein product is CASSLTVSSYEQYF.

This clone was counted at least ten times. V and J are TRBV6-2 or TRBV6-3 and TRBJ2-5; 8 bases agree with TRBD2. This CDR3 region has 15 residues. Germline CDR1 MNHEY, CDR2 SVGEGT. V dropped 6 bases and J dropped 1; count of bases not matched to a gene: 7. This chain's CDR3 is CASSQLADPQETQYF. CDR3 sequence (DNA): TGTGCCAGCAGCCAACTAGCGGACCCCCAAGAGACCCAGTACTTC.

The CDR3 DNA sequence: TGTGCCTCCCTGAGTGGGGGAGGGCATTACAATGAGCAGTTCTTC. Protein sequence: CASLSGGGHYNEQFF. The V gene is TRBV7-9, the J gene TRBJ2-1; 7 bases are a match to TRBD2. V lost 11 bases and J lost 4; bases outside the gene matches: 14. Germline V lookup: CDR1 SEHNR, CDR2 FQNEAQ (reference sequence). This CDR3 spans 15 amino acids.

The chain combines TRBV5-5 with TRBJ1-2; TRBD1 might be the D (6 bases). This CDR3 comprises 16 residues. CDR1 SGHKS and CDR2 YYEKEE come from the germline V gene (reference sequence). V was shortened by 1 base and J by 1 base, with 14 bases between the two germline ends. Here the CDR3 reads CASSLFRAGVNYGYTF. For the CDR3, the DNA is TGTGCCAGCAGCTTGTTCCGGGCAGGGGTTAACTATGGCTACACCTTC.

In its sample, this clone was seen once. This chain joins TRBV12-3 or TRBV12-4 and TRBJ2-5; D may be TRBD2 (6 bases). This CDR3 is built from 12 residues. V lost 7 bases and J 3 bases, leaving 9 bases between the germline ends. CDR3 DNA sequence: TGTGCCAGCAAGAGGGAGGAAGAGACCCAGTACTTC. This codes for CASKREEETQYF.

The chain uses TRBV28 and TRBJ2-3; 10 nucleotides agree with TRBD1. The V gene end was trimmed by 5 bases and the J gene end by 0 bases; junction bases not matched to a gene: 11. The V gene's germline CDR1 is MDHEN and CDR2 SYDVKM. The length of the CDR3 is 18 residues. The CDR3 sequence: CASSRQGAMGASTDTQYF. The CDR3 DNA reads as TGTGCCAGCAGTCGACAGGGGGCGATGGGGGCAAGCACAGATACGCAGTATTTT.

The chain couples TRBV10-2 to TRBJ2-7; maybe TRBD1 (6 bases). The V gene lost 7 bases and the J gene lost 0 bases, with 7 bases spanning the gap. This CDR3 spans 12 amino acids. CDR1 and CDR2 from the germline V gene are WSHSY and SAAADI. The CDR3 nucleotides read TGCGCCAGCATGGGGGCCTCCTACGAGCAGTACTTC. This translates into CASMGASYEQYF.

The chain combines TRBV19 with TRBJ2-6, with D tentatively TRBD1 (5 bases). Trimming pared 7 bases from V and 4 bases from J, leaving 11 bases between. Germline V gene data show CDR1 as LNHDA and CDR2 as SQIVND (reference sequence). The CDR3 extends over 14 amino acids. DNA of the CDR3: TGTGCCAGTAAGTCAGGGTTCGGGGCCAACGTCCTGACTTTC. It codes for CASKSGFGANVLTF.